This T cell receptor (beta chain) was captured in a study of beta chain features in type 1 diabetes. What was sequenced were expressed TCRB transcripts, since all of the isolated RNA had been reverse transcribed. Sequencing used immunoSEQ multiplex PCR; TCRdb keeps in-frame clones, though not all of them. In the table there are under 400,000 clones, 14% of which are singletons. One heparinised draw, averaging roughly 110 mL, was taken per donor. Purity exceeded 95% in all sorted populations. The V gene's germline CDR1 is SGDLS and CDR2 YYNGEE. CDR3 length: 13 amino acids. The germline V and J ends were trimmed by 2 bases and 8 bases, with 13 bases remaining between them.

The sequenced material came from central memory CD4+ T cells from blood. The origin of this receptor is a young man in good health. The chain recombines TRBV9 with TRBJ1-1, with a tentative D call TRBD1 (6 bases). The CDR3 region has the DNA TGTGCCAGCAGCGTGGATGAGGGGGGAGAAGCTTTCTTT. Its translation: CASSVDEGGEAFF.